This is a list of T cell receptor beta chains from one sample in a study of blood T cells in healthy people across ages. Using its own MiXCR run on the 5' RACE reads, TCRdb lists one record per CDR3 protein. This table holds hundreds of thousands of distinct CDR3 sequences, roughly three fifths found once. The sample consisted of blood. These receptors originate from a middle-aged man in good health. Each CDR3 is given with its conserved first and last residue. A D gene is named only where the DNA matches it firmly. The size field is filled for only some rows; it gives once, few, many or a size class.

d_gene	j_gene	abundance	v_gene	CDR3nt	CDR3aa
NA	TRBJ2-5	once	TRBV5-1	TGCGCCAGCAGCCGGTCGACTGGTGGGGAGACCCAGTACTTC	CASSRSTGGETQYF
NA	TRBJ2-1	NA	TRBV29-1	TGCAGCGTCGGACAGGCCGGGACTCACAATGAGCAGTTCTTC	CSVGQAGTHNEQFF
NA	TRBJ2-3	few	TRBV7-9	TGTGCCAGCAGCTTCGAGGGGGATAGAGGTACGCAGTATTTT	CASSFEGDRGTQYF
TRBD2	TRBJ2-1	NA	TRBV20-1	TGCAGTGCTAGCGGGGGGGTTAGTGACAATGAGCAGTTCTTC	CSASGGVSDNEQFF
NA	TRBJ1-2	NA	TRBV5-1	TGCGCCAGCAGCCCAGGATTTTCGGGAGGTGGCTACACCTTC	CASSPGFSGGGYTF
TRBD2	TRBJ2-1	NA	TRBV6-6	TGTGCCAGCATTCGGGGGGGGGGCAATGAGCAGTTCTTC	CASIRGGGNEQFF
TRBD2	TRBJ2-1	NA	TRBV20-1	TGCAGCGCCTTAGCGGGGGGGCTCGATGAGCAGTTCTTC	CSALAGGLDEQFF
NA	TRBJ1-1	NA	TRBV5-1	TGCGCCAGCAGCCCTGTTCGGGACTCTGAAGCTTTCTTT	CASSPVRDSEAFF
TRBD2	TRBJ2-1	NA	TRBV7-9	TGTGCCAGCAGCTTATCTGGCGGGGGGGCAGCCTACAATGAGCAGTTCTTC	CASSLSGGGAAYNEQFF
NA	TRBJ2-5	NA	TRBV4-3	TGCGCCAGCAGCCAAGACCCAGGGACGGGAGAGACCCAGTACTTC	CASSQDPGTGETQYF
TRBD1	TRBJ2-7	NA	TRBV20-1	TGCAGTGCCGGGACAGCGAGCTCCTACGAGCAGTACTTC	CSAGTASSYEQYF
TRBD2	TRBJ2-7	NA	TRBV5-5	TGTGCCAGCAGCTCGCGGGAGGGGTACAATGAGCAGTACTTC	CASSSREGYNEQYF
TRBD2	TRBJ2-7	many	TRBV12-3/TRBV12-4	TGTGCCAGCAGTCCCGGGACTAGCGGCTCCTACGAGCAGTACTTC	CASSPGTSGSYEQYF
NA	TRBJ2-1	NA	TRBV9	TGTGCCAGCAGCGTAGAGGGAGAGCGACACAATGAGCAGTTCTTC	CASSVEGERHNEQFF
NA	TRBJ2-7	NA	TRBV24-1	TGTGCCACCAGTGATTTGCTACAGCCATACGAGCAGTACTTC	CATSDLLQPYEQYF
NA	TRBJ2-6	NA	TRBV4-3	TGCGCCAGCGGGGGGGCGGGCTCTGGGGCCAACGTCCTGACTTTC	CASGGAGSGANVLTF
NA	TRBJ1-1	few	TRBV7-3	TGTGCCAGCAGCTTAACGAGGCGCGCGGACAAACGAAACACTGAAGCTTTCTTT	CASSLTRRADKRNTEAFF
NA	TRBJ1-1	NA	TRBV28	TGTGCCAGCAGTACACTGGGACACCTGGCTTTCTTT	CASSTLGHLAFF
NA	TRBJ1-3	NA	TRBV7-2	TGTGCCAGCAGCTTAGGAGGGCTCTCAGGAAACACCATATATTTT	CASSLGGLSGNTIYF
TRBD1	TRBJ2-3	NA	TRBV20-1	TGCAGTGCTCAAAGACAGGGGATCACAGATACGCAGTATTTT	CSAQRQGITDTQYF
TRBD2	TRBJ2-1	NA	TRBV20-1	TGCAGTGCTACCGCCGGGACTAGCGATTCCAATGAGCAGTTCTTC	CSATAGTSDSNEQFF
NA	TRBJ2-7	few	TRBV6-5	TGTGCCAGCAGTTACTACAGGGAAACCTACGAGCAGTACTTC	CASSYYRETYEQYF
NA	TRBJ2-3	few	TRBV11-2	TGTGCCAGCAGCCCCGGGGGTAGAGGTTCCCGCTTTCGCACAGATACGCAGTATTTT	CASSPGGRGSRFRTDTQYF
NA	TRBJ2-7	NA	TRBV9	TGTGCCAGCAGCGCTACGATCCCCTACGAGCAGTACTTC	CASSATIPYEQYF
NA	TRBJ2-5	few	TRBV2	TGTGCCAGCAGTGAAATGGACCCTGGGGGGACCCAGTACTTC	CASSEMDPGGTQYF
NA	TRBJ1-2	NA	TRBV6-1	TGTGCCAGCTCTAGACAGCTATCCTATGGCTACACCTTC	CASSRQLSYGYTF
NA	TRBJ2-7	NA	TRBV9	TGTGCCAGCAGCGATCGGGACGGGAGCTCCTACGAGCAGTACTTC	CASSDRDGSSYEQYF
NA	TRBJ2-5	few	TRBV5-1	TGCGCCAGCAGGGTCTTAATGTTGTACCAAGAGACCCAGTACTTC	CASRVLMLYQETQYF
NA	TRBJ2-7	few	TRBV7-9	TGTGCCAGCCAGGGATCCTACGAGCAGTACTTC	CASQGSYEQYF
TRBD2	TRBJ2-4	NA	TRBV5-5	TGTGCCAGCAGCCCACTGGGCGGGGGAGGTACCAAAAACATTCAGTACTTC	CASSPLGGGGTKNIQYF
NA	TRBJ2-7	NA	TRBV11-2	TGTGCCAGCAGCTTACCGAATGCTTACGAGCAGTACTTC	CASSLPNAYEQYF
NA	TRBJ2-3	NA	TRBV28	TGTGCCAGCAGCCCCTCTAAGCGAGTTAGCACAGATACGCAGTATTTT	CASSPSKRVSTDTQYF
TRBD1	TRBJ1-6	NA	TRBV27	TGTGCCAGCAGGTCGGGACAGTATAATTCACCCCTCCACTTT	CASRSGQYNSPLHF
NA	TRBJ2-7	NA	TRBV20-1	TGCAGTGCTAGCGGGGGAGCCACCTACGAGCAGTACTTC	CSASGGATYEQYF
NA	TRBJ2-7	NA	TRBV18	TGTGCCAGCTCACCCGGAGGGGGCGTAATGGGCGAGCAGTACTTC	CASSPGGGVMGEQYF